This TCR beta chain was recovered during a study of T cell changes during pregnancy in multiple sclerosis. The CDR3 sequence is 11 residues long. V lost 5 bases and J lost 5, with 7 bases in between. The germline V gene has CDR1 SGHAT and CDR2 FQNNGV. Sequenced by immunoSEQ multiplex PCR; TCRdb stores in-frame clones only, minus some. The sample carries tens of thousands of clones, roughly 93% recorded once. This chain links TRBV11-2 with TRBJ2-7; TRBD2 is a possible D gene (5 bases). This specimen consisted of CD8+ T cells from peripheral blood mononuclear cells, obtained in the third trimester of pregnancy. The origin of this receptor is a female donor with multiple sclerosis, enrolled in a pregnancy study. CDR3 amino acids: CASSLGNEQYF. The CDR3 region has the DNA TGTGCCAGCAGCCTCGGGAACGAGCAGTACTTC.